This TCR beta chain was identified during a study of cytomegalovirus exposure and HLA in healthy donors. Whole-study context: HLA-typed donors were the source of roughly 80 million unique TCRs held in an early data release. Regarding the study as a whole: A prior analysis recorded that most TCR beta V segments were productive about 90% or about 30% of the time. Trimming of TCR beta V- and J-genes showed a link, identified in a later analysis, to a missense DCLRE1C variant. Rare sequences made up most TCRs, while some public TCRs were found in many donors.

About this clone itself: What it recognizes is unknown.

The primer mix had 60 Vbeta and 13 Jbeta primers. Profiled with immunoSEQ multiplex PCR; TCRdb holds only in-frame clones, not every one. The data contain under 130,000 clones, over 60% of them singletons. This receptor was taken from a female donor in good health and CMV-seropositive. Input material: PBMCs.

The CDR3 loop is CAWVTGGNTEAFF. The DNA for the CDR3 is TGTGCCTGGGTTACAGGGGGCAACACTGAAGCTTTCTTT. J is TRBJ1-1 and V is TRBV30; 9 bases line up with TRBD1. Germline CDR1 GTSNPN, CDR2 SVGIG (reference sequence). The CDR3 runs to 13 residues. V lost 5 bases, J lost 2 bases, and 3 bases stayed unmatched.